Listed here are 8 T cell receptor beta chains from one sample, sequenced in a study of blood T cell repertoires in COVID-19. Repertoires were generated with immunoSEQ multiplex PCR, while TCRdb's copy carries only in-frame clones and drops some. The sample has roughly 88,000 clones; about 71% are singletons. The sequenced material came from peripheral blood. Receptors were obtained from a woman aged 55-75 years in a cohort sampled during active or convalescent COVID-19.

The chain has TRBV19 and TRBJ2-3; 10 nucleotides agree with TRBD1. The CDR3 loop spans 15 amino acids. CDR1 and CDR2 (germline): LNHDA, SQIVND (reference sequence). J was trimmed by 7 bases and V by 5 bases; bases with no gene match: 9. In DNA, the CDR3 is TGTGCCAGTAGTTCGGGACAGGGGAAAGCAAATACGCAGTATTTT. Translation: CASSSGQGKANTQYF.

The V call is TRBV19, the J call TRBJ2-7, with 7 bases lining up with TRBD1. CDR1 and CDR2 from the germline V gene are LNHDA and SQIVND (reference sequence). The CDR3 extends over 14 amino acids. Losses at the gene ends were 5 bases for V and 3 bases for J; bases not matched to a gene: 7. Written as DNA, the CDR3 is TGTGCCAGTAGTCGAGAGGGGGCTAGCTACGAGCAGTACTTC. This codes for CASSREGASYEQYF.

CDR3 sequence reads: CASSPGGRGGLSYEQYF. The CDR3 nucleotides are TGTGCCAGCAGCCCGGGCGGGCGGGGGGGCCTGTCCTACGAGCAGTACTTC. The V and J genes are TRBV3-1 (or the pseudogene TRBV3-2) and TRBJ2-7; the match to TRBD2 covers 9 bases. The CDR3 runs to 17 residues. V gave up 4 bases and J gave up 1 base; unmatched junction bases: 11. Germline CDR1 reads LGHDT; CDR2 reads YNNKEL (reference sequence).

The chain uses TRBV11-1 and TRBJ2-1; 7 bases fit TRBD1. The V gene end was trimmed by 3 bases and the J gene end by 0 bases; junction bases not matched to a gene: 2. Looked up from germline, CDR1 is SGHAT and CDR2 is FQDESV (reference sequence). This CDR3 comprises 15 residues. The CDR3 nucleotides are TGTGCCAGCAGCTTTGGGACAGCCTCCTACAATGAGCAGTTCTTC. It codes for CASSFGTASYNEQFF.

The genes are TRBV6-2 or TRBV6-3 and TRBJ2-1; 9 nucleotides align to TRBD2. The V gene's germline CDR1 is MNHEY and CDR2 SVGEGT. The CDR3 extends over 16 amino acids. Trimming took 0 bases from V and 4 from J; bases not matched to a gene: 4. The CDR3 sequence is CASSYSGGGAYNEQFF. CDR3 bases: TGTGCCAGCAGTTACTCTGGCGGGGGGGCGTACAATGAGCAGTTCTTC.

The V gene is TRBV7-2, the J gene TRBJ1-2; 9 bases agree with TRBD1. The CDR3 is 16 residues long. In germline, CDR1 is SGHTA, CDR2 FQGNSA. The V segment lost 2 bases and the J segment 4 bases; nucleotides outside the gene matches: 8. The CDR3: CASSLHPGQGFYGYTF. DNA for the CDR3: TGTGCCAGCAGCTTACATCCGGGACAGGGTTTCTATGGCTACACCTTC.

This chain links TRBV19 with TRBJ2-2; TRBD1 might be the D (7 bases). Germline lookup yields CDR1 LNHDA and CDR2 SQIVND (reference sequence). Trimming removed 2 bases at V and 2 bases at J, with 9 bases between. This CDR3 contains 15 residues. The CDR3 DNA reads TGTGCCAGTAGTATACAGGGGGGCAACACCGGGGAGCTGTTTTTT. It is translated as CASSIQGGNTGELFF.

This clone was detected only once. The gene calls are TRBV6-5 and TRBJ1-6; D gene uncertain. V lost 5 bases to trimming and J lost 3 bases, with 5 bases between them. The length of the CDR3 is 13 residues. CDR1 and CDR2 from the germline V gene are MNHEY and SVGAGI. CDR3 sequence (DNA): TGTGCCAGCAGTCCAGACTATAATTCACCCCTCCACTTT. This gives the protein CASSPDYNSPLHF.